This TCR beta chain comes out of a study of blood T cell repertoires in COVID-19. As for the study in general: In each case, the material was cDNA or gDNA derived from T cells, B-cell-depleted T cells, or PBMCs.

Germline values: CDR1 SGHDT, CDR2 YYEEEE. The CDR3 runs 16 residues. V was trimmed by 4 bases and J by 3 bases, leaving 19 bases between them. Profiling relied on immunoSEQ multiplex PCR, and the TCRdb table lists in-frame clones only, not all of them. This sample yields about 270,000 clones, of which approximately 81% are seen a single time; about 3.4% belongs to the top ten. The specimen sequenced was peripheral blood. The chain combines TRBV5-6 with TRBJ1-2; D might be TRBD1 (6 bases). This receptor was identified in a young woman with acute or convalescent COVID-19. The CDR3 here is CASSGRGIDEDYGYTF. Written as DNA, the CDR3 is TGTGCCAGCAGCGGAAGGGGGATTGACGAGGACTATGGCTACACCTTC.